This TCR beta chain was observed in a study of shared clonotypes between healthy human individuals. Germline CDR1 SGDLS, CDR2 YYNGEE. Trimming stripped 4 bases from V and 3 bases from J, with 26 bases between. This CDR3 region has 19 residues. In the case of this clone: As yet, its antigen is unknown.

This table comes from immunoSEQ multiplex PCR, and its TCRdb copy is limited to in-frame clones, with some not included. The profile shows 2 million to 3 million clones, over 85% of them singletons. Study-wide points: Naive subsets usually exceeded memory subsets in estimated richness.

The source material was naive CD4+ T cells from PBMCs. Subset meaning: CD45RA+ positively selected. The clonotype was recovered from a man aged 18 to 35 in good health. Some clones in this sample may be carry-over from other donors' samples. The chain has TRBV9 and TRBJ2-1, with D possibly being TRBD1 or TRBD2 (5 bases each). The CDR3, as DNA: TGTGCCAGCAGCCCAACCCGGAGTTTGACGGGACCACTCTACAATGAGCAGTTCTTC. Its translation: CASSPTRSLTGPLYNEQFF.